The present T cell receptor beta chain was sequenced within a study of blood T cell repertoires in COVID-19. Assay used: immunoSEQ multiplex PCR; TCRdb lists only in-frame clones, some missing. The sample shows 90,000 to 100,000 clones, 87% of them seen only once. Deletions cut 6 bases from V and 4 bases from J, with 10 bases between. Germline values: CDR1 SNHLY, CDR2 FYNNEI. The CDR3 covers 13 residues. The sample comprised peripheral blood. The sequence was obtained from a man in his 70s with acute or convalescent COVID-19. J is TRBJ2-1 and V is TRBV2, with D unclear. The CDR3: CASRETYYNEQFF. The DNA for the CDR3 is TGTGCCAGCAGGGAGACTTATTACAATGAGCAGTTCTTC. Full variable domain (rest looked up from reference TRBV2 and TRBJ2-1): EPEVTQTPSHQVTQMGQEVILRCVPISNHLYFYWYRQILGQKVEFLVSFYNNEISEKSEIFDDQFSVERPDGSNFTLKIRSTKLEDSAMYFCASRETYYNEQFFGPGTRLTVL.